The present T cell receptor beta chain was sequenced within a study of T cell repertoires in cytomegalovirus infection (dated by TCRdb to 2018 to 2020). Regarding the study in general: The peptide stimulations were aimed at well-studied HLA-B-restricted epitopes as well as recently identified HLA-C-restricted CMV epitopes, whose presentation resists viral immunomodulation. Donor HLA type was relevant to the analysis, as public TCR beta signatures indicated carriage of CMV infection together with the matching HLA type.

This clonotype came up many times. The clone's antigen remains unknown. Qualities for individual bases were not recorded, and no much larger clone is one base off. Results and caveats for the whole study, not just this receptor: In both this cohort and an independent cohort of over 350 donors, the cumulative frequency of public TCR beta family members distinguished carriers of CMV infection plus the relevant HLA type. In the ex vivo response, HLA-C-restricted CMV-specific TCR beta clonotypes were dominant, and in two of eight donors the single most frequent clonotype came from this HLA-C-restricted group.

V drops 8 bases and J drops 3 bases, leaving 5 bases in between. Taken from the germline V gene, the CDR1 and CDR2 loops are MDHEN and SYDVKM. From the cysteine through the valine, the CDR3 covers 10 amino acids. Only the CDR3 DNA is retained, 30 bases long and in frame from the first base. These reads were obtained on an Illumina HiSeq 1500. In TCRdb, the public reads were trimmed at Q25 with fastp and aligned with MiXCR, with productive beta chains retained. Entries that share a CDR3 protein sequence are merged under the most common genes and DNA. In this sample the table shows about 920,000 distinct CDR3 sequences, roughly 31% of which occur a single time. Over 10% of the sample rests with the top ten. The treatment or condition label on this specimen signifies: in vitro stimulation with specific CMV peptide epitopes to enrich CMV-specific T cells.

This sequence originates from a human donor in good health (CMV status not recorded). Some clones in this sample may be carry-over from other donors' samples. The chain is made from TRBV28 and TRBJ2-7, with the D gene too uncertain to name. The sequences come from cultured CD8+ T cells from PBMCs, collected from culture after CMV antigen stimulation. Here the CDR3 is given as CASGDYEQYV. The nucleotides are TGTGCCAGCGGTGACTACGAGCAGTACGTC.